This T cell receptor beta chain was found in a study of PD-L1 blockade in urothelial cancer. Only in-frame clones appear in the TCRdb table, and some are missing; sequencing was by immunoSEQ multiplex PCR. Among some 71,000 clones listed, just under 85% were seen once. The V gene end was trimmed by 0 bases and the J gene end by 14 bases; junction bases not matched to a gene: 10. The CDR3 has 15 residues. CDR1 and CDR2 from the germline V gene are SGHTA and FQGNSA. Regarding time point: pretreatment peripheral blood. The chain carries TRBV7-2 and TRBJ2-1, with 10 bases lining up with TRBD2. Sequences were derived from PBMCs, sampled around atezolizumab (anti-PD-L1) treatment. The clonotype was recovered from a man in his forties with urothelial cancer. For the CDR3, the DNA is TGTGCCAGCAGCTTAGCTTCCGCCAGCGGGAGGGAGGAGTTCTTC. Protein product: CASSLASASGREEFF.